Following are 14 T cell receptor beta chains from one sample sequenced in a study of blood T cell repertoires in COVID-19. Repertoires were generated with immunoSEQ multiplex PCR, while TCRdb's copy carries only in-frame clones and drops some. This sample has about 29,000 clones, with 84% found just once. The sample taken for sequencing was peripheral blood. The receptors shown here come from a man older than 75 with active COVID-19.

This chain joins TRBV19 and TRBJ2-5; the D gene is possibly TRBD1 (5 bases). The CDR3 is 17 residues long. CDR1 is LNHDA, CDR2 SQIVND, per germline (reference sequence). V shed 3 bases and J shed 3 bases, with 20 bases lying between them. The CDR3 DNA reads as TGTGCCAGTAGTATCCGCTTCTGGGGCAGGACCGAAGAGACCCAGTACTTC. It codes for CASSIRFWGRTEETQYF.

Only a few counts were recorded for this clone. CDR3 nucleotide sequence: TGTGCCAGCAGTTACGCGGGACAGGGTTTCAATCAGCCCCAGCATTTT. Translation gives CASSYAGQGFNQPQHF. J is TRBJ1-5 and V is TRBV6-2 or TRBV6-3, with 9 positions matching TRBD1. With 2 bases clipped from V and 3 bases from J, the junction kept 5 bases outside the gene matches. CDR1 and CDR2 (germline): MNHEY, SVGEGT. The CDR3 runs to 16 residues.

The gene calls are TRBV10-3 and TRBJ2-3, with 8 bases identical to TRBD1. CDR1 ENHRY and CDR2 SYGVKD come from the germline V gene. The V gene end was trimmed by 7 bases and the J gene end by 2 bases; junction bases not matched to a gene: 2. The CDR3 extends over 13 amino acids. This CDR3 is CAIKGQVTDTQYF. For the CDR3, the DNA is TGTGCCATCAAGGGACAGGTCACAGATACGCAGTATTTT.

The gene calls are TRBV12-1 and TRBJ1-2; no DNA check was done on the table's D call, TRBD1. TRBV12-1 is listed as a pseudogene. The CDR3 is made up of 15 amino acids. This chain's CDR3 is CASSRTSNQNYGYTF. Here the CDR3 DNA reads TGTGCCAGCAGTCGGACAAGTAATCAGAACTATGGCTACACCTTC.

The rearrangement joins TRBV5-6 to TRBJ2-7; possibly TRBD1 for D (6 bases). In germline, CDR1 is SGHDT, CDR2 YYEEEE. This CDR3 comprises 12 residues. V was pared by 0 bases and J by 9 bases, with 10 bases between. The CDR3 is CASSLELGAQYF. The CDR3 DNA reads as TGTGCCAGCAGCTTGGAGTTGGGGGCGCAGTACTTC.

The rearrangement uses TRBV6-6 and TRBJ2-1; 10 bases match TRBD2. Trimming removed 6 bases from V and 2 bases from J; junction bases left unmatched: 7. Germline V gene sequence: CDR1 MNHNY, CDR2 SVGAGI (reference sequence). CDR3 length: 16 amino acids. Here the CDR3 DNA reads TGTGCCAGCAGAAGACTAGCGGGTACACCCTACAATGAGCAGTTCTTC. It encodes CASRRLAGTPYNEQFF.

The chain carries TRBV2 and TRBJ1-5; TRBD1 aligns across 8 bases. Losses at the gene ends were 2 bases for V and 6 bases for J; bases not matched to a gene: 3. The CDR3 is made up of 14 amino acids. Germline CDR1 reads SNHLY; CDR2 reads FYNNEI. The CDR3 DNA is TGTGCCAGCAGTGAAAGCGACAGGGGTCAGCCCCAGCATTTT. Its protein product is CASSESDRGQPQHF.

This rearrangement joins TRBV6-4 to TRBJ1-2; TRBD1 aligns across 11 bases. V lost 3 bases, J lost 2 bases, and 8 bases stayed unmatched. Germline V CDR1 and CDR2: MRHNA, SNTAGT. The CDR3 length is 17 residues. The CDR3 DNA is TGTGCCAGCAGTGAGATATACGGGACAGGGGGAAACTATGGCTACACCTTC. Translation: CASSEIYGTGGNYGYTF.

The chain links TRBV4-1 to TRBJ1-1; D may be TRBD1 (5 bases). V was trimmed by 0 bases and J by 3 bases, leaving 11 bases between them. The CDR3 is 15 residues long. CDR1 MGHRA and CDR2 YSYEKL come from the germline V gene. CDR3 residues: CASSQDPGVDTEAFF. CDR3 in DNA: TGCGCCAGCAGCCAAGATCCGGGGGTGGACACTGAAGCTTTCTTT.

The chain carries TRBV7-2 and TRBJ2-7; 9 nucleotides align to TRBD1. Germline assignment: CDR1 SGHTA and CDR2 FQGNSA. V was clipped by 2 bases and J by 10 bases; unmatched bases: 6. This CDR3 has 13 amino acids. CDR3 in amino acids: CASSLNPGQGQYF. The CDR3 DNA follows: TGTGCCAGCAGCTTAAACCCGGGACAGGGTCAGTACTTC.

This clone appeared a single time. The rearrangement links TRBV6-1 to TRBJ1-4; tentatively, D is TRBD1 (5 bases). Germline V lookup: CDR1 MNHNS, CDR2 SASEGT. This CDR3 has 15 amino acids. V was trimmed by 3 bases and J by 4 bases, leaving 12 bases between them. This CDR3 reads CASSDRGRLNEKLFF. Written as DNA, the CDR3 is TGTGCCAGCAGTGATAGGGGAAGGCTTAATGAAAAACTGTTTTTT.

CDR3 sequence reads: CASSQGTGDQETQYF. CDR3 nucleotide sequence: TGTGCCAGCAGCCAAGGGACAGGGGATCAAGAGACCCAGTACTTC. The V gene is TRBV4-2, the J gene TRBJ2-5; 9 bases match TRBD1. Germline V CDR1 and CDR2: LGHNA, YNFKEQ. V trimming: 1 base; J trimming: 2 bases; junction bases outside the gene matches: 2. CDR3 length: 15 residues.

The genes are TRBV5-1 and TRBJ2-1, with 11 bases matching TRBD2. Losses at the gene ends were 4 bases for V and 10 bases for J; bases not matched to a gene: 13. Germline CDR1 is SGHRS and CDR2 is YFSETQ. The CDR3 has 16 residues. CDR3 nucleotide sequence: TGCGCCAGCAGCACGTCCGGGACTAGCGGCCAATCGGAGCAGTTCTTC. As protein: CASSTSGTSGQSEQFF. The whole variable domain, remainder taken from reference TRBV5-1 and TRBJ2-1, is KAGVTQTPRYLIKTRGQQVTLSCSPISGHRSVSWYQQTPGQGLQFLFEYFSETQRNKGNFPGRFSGRQFSNSRSEMNVSTLELGDSALYLCASSTSGTSGQSEQFFGPGTRLTVL.

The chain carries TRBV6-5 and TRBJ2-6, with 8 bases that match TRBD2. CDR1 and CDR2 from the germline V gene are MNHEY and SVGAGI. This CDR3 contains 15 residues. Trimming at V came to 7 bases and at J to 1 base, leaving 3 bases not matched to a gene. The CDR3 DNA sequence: TGTGCCAGCAACGGGAGGGCATCTGGGGCCAACGTCCTGACTTTC. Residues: CASNGRASGANVLTF.